The subject of this entry is one T cell receptor beta chain. V shed 0 bases and J shed 2 bases, with 7 bases lying between them. Germline lookup yields CDR1 GTSNPN and CDR2 SVGIG (reference sequence). CDR3 length equals 13 residues. This sample is drawn from a study of blood T cell repertoires in COVID-19. Methods used by the authors: Scientists estimated how many nucleated cells there were by amplifying reference gene primers. Repertoires were generated with immunoSEQ multiplex PCR, while TCRdb's copy carries only in-frame clones and drops some. V, J and clone size are those of that table, while D and trimming were read from the DNA. The sample carries approximately 290,000 clones, approximately 85% recorded once.

The source of this sequence is a woman in her twenties or thirties who had recovered from COVID-19. The sequencing input was PBMCs or T cells enriched from blood (not recorded which). The genes are TRBV30 and TRBJ1-2; D uncertain. The CDR3 region has the DNA TGTGCCTGGAGTGTACGGGAAAACTATGGCTACACCTTC. Its protein product is CAWSVRENYGYTF.